These 7 T cell receptor beta chains share one sample of origin, sequenced in a study of blood T cell repertoires in COVID-19. The protocol was immunoSEQ multiplex PCR, while the TCRdb copy is restricted to in-frame clones and leaves out a portion. The sample holds roughly 240,000 clones; roughly 83% are singletons and the top ten take 5.5% to 6%. Sequenced input: peripheral blood. Every receptor here comes from an elderly woman with COVID-19, enrolled during active disease.

The rearrangement uses TRBV10-1 and TRBJ1-5, with unresolved D. The CDR3 runs to 13 residues. The germline V and J ends were trimmed by 3 bases and 3 bases, with 6 bases remaining between them. From germline, CDR1 is WNHNN and CDR2 SYGVQD (reference sequence). The CDR3: CASSEAHNQPQHF. The CDR3 DNA follows: TGCGCCAGCAGTGAAGCGCACAATCAGCCCCAGCATTTT.

The rearrangement joins TRBV5-1 to TRBJ2-3, with TRBD2 matching over 13 bases. This CDR3 is 16 amino acids long. Germline values: CDR1 SGHRS, CDR2 YFSETQ. Trimming removed 2 bases from V and 4 bases from J; junction bases left unmatched: 4. This CDR3 reads CASSFPGLAGSDTQYF. CDR3 nucleotide sequence: TGCGCCAGCAGCTTCCCGGGACTAGCGGGGTCAGATACGCAGTATTTT.

This clone was found a few times. J is TRBJ1-1 and V is TRBV19, with a tentative D call TRBD1 (5 bases). V was shortened by 7 bases and J by 0 bases, with 18 bases between the two germline ends. The CDR3 contains 16 residues. Germline assignment: CDR1 LNHDA and CDR2 SQIVND (reference sequence). Here the CDR3 reads CASIPQAVGMNTEAFF. Written as DNA, the CDR3 is TGTGCCAGTATTCCACAGGCCGTGGGCATGAACACTGAAGCTTTCTTT. The full variable domain, its missing parts supplied by reference TRBV19 and TRBJ1-1, is DGGITQSPKYLFRKEGQNVTLSCEQNLNHDAMYWYRQDPGQGLRLIYYSQIVNDFQKGDIAEGYSVSREKKESFPLTVTSAQKNPTAFYLCASIPQAVGMNTEAFFGQGTRLTVV.

The chain carries TRBV14 and TRBJ1-1; no firm D call. The CDR3 loop spans 16 amino acids. Germline CDR1 is SGHDN and CDR2 is FVKESK. Trimming shortened V by 6 bases and J by 0 bases, and 17 bases separated the two germline ends. Here the CDR3 DNA reads TGTGCCAGCAGTCCGAATCTAGGCCAGATGAACACTGAAGCTTTCTTT. It encodes CASSPNLGQMNTEAFF.

The chain combines TRBV6-6 with TRBJ1-2; the D gene is possibly TRBD1 (5 bases). The V end was cut by 2 bases, the J end by 14 bases, with 15 bases between. This CDR3 has 12 residues. Germline CDR1 reads MNHNY; CDR2 reads SVGAGI (reference sequence). The CDR3 coding sequence is TGTGCCAGCAGTTACGGATCGGCGACAGTAACCTTC. This gives the protein CASSYGSATVTF.

The genes are TRBV28 and TRBJ2-2; tentative D call: TRBD1 (7 bases). This CDR3 spans 14 amino acids. From germline, CDR1 is MDHEN and CDR2 SYDVKM. Trimming left V 6 bases short and J 3 bases short, with 11 bases between. CDR3 DNA: TGTGCCAGCAGGGAGGGGGCCGACACCGGGGAGCTGTTTTTT. Translation gives CASREGADTGELFF.

The V gene is TRBV6-5, the J gene TRBJ2-5; no clear D. Germline CDR1 is MNHEY and CDR2 is SVGAGI. The V and J ends lost 2 bases and 0 bases respectively, with 7 bases between them. The CDR3 extends over 14 amino acids. CDR3 nucleotide sequence: TGTGCCAGCAGTTACACCCTAAACCAAGAGACCCAGTACTTC. Its translation is CASSYTLNQETQYF.